These 32 T cell receptor beta chains were sequenced from one sample in a study of shared clonotypes between healthy human individuals. The table came from immunoSEQ multiplex PCR; TCRdb's copy has only in-frame clones and leaves some out. The sample contains over 800,000 clones, around 92% of which appear only once. Naive CD8 cells lacked CD45RO, underwent positive selection for CCR7 and left out terminally differentiated effector memory CD45RA+ cells. Sequences were obtained from naive CD8+ T cells sorted from blood. Every receptor here comes from a man aged 25 to 45 in good health.

The CDR3 sequence: CASSLVAGWGRSLQETQYF. The DNA for the CDR3 is TGTGCCAGCAGCTTAGTAGCGGGCTGGGGCAGGTCACTTCAAGAGACCCAGTACTTC. The V and J genes are TRBV7-9 and TRBJ2-5; 7 positions agree with TRBD2. CDR3 length equals 19 residues. The germline V gene encodes CDR1 SEHNR and CDR2 FQNEAQ (reference sequence). The V gene end was trimmed by 1 base and the J gene end by 2 bases; junction bases not matched to a gene: 16. The variable domain in full, completed from reference TRBV7-9 and TRBJ2-5, reads DTGVSQNPRHKITKRGQNVTFRCDPISEHNRLYWYRQTLGQGPEFLTYFQNEAQLEKSRLLSDRFSAERPKGSFSTLEIQRTEQGDSAMYLCASSLVAGWGRSLQETQYFGPGTRLLVL.

The chain couples TRBV18 to TRBJ2-5; D is perhaps TRBD1 or TRBD2 (6 bases each). The CDR3 is 16 amino acids. Germline CDR1 is KGHSH and CDR2 is LQKENI. V was clipped by 3 bases and J by 10 bases, with 24 bases between them. Here the CDR3 DNA reads TGTGCCAGCTCACCTGAAGGGACTCCGAGGAGGGGGAACCAGTACTTC. It encodes CASSPEGTPRRGNQYF.

V is TRBV7-9 and J is TRBJ2-7; D may be TRBD2 (5 bases). Trimming shortened V by 2 bases and J by 6 bases, and 14 bases separated the two germline ends. Looked up from germline, CDR1 is SEHNR and CDR2 is FQNEAQ (reference sequence). The CDR3 contains 14 residues. The CDR3 bases are TGTGCCAGCAGCTTACCACTAGTTAGCCGCGAGCAGTACTTC. Its translation: CASSLPLVSREQYF.

The rearrangement uses TRBV5-5 and TRBJ1-3; D gene uncertain. CDR1 and CDR2 (germline): SGHKS, YYEKEE (reference sequence). The CDR3 totals 15 residues. Trimming cost V 1 base and J 0 bases, with 8 bases left between them. The CDR3 loop is CASSLTANSGNTIYF. CDR3 coding DNA: TGTGCCAGCAGCTTGACAGCCAACTCTGGAAACACCATATATTTT.

The rearrangement links TRBV5-1 to TRBJ2-3; 9 bases are shared with TRBD2. The ends lost 0 bases at V and 12 bases at J; junction bases unmatched: 17. The CDR3 has 17 amino acids. Looked up from germline, CDR1 is SGHRS and CDR2 is YFSETQ. CDR3 loop: CASSLASSFRAGGFQYF. CDR3 DNA sequence: TGCGCCAGCAGCTTGGCCTCCTCGTTTCGAGCGGGAGGCTTTCAGTATTTT.

The chain joins TRBV7-9 to TRBJ1-4; the match to TRBD1 covers 9 bases. This CDR3 is 17 amino acids long. After removal of 5 bases from V and 5 bases from J, the junction contained 12 bases not matched to a gene. Germline V gene lookup returns CDR1 SEHNR and CDR2 FQNEAQ (reference sequence). Written as DNA, the CDR3 is TGTGCCAGCAGCCGAACGGGACAGGGCCAGCACAATGAAAAACTGTTTTTT. Residues: CASSRTGQGQHNEKLFF.

This clone was counted a few times. This chain joins TRBV29-1 and TRBJ2-6, with D possibly TRBD2 on 5 matching bases. The length of the CDR3 is 15 residues. V lost 1 base to trimming and J lost 0 bases, with 7 bases between them. Germline lookup yields CDR1 SQVTM and CDR2 ANQGSEA. CDR3 coding DNA: TGCAGCGTTGAAGTTGGAGGCTCTGGGGCCAACGTCCTGACTTTC. This gives the protein CSVEVGGSGANVLTF.

The CDR3 spells CASLRLARPTDTQYF. CDR3 nucleotide sequence: TGTGCCAGCCTAAGACTAGCGAGACCCACAGATACGCAGTATTTT. The rearrangement uses TRBV28 and TRBJ2-3, with TRBD2 matching over 8 bases. V lost 8 bases, J lost 2 bases, and 9 bases stayed unmatched. The CDR3 sequence is 15 residues long. The germline gives CDR1 MDHEN, CDR2 SYDVKM.

A remark on this clone: This specimen includes other DNA sequences encoding the same CDR3. The chain uses TRBV9 and TRBJ1-5; unclear D gene. CDR3 length: 13 residues. Germline V gives CDR1 SGDLS, CDR2 YYNGEE. The V and J ends lost 5 bases and 0 bases respectively, with 6 bases between them. CDR3 sequence: CASSRNSNQPQHF. CDR3 bases: TGTGCCAGCAGTCGTAATAGCAATCAGCCCCAGCATTTT.

The chain is built from TRBV29-1 and TRBJ1-2; 8 nucleotides line up with TRBD1. The CDR3 totals 13 residues. V was clipped by 6 bases and J by 3 bases; unmatched bases: 6. CDR1 SQVTM and CDR2 ANQGSEA come from the germline V gene. CDR3 coding DNA: TGCAGCGTCTTGACAGGGGTGGACTATGGCTACACCTTC. It is translated as CSVLTGVDYGYTF.

The chain couples TRBV7-6 to TRBJ2-1; D may be TRBD1 (6 bases). Per the germline V gene, CDR1 is SGHVS and CDR2 is FNYEAQ. V gave up 2 bases and J gave up 5 bases, with 16 bases separating them. The CDR3 spans 16 residues. In DNA form, the CDR3 reads TGTGCCAGCAGCTTAATTCGGACAGATCTCCACAATGAGCAGTTCTTC. Translation gives CASSLIRTDLHNEQFF.

The J gene is TRBJ1-1, the V gene TRBV11-2; D is ambiguous. Germline CDR1 and CDR2: SGHAT and FQNNGV. The length of the CDR3 is 13 residues. The V gene lost 6 bases and the J gene lost 0 bases, with 8 bases spanning the gap. The CDR3 protein is CASSPGMNTEAFF. In DNA form, the CDR3 reads TGTGCCAGCAGTCCTGGAATGAACACTGAAGCTTTCTTT. Variable domain in full (rest from reference TRBV11-2 and TRBJ1-1): EAGVAQSPRYKIIEKRQSVAFWCNPISGHATLYWYQQILGQGPKLLIQFQNNGVVDDSQLPKDRFSAERLKGVDSTLKIQPAKLEDSAVYLCASSPGMNTEAFFGQGTRLTVV.

The chain has TRBV5-8 and TRBJ1-2, with TRBD1 identical over 7 bases. The length of the CDR3 is 15 residues. V dropped 1 base and J dropped 7; count of bases not matched to a gene: 10. Germline-derived CDR1 and CDR2 are SGHTS and YDEGEE. The CDR3 sequence: CASSLFYPGGSGYTF. CDR3 nucleotides: TGTGCCAGCAGCTTGTTTTATCCAGGGGGAAGTGGCTACACCTTC. The full variable domain, with the rest looked up from reference TRBV5-8 and TRBJ1-2, is EAGVTQSPTHLIKTRGQQATLRCSPISGHTSVYWYQQALGLGLQFLLWYDEGEERNRGNFPPRFSGRQFPNYSSELNVNALELEDSALYLCASSLFYPGGSGYTFGSGTRLTVV.

CDR3: CASSQLGHGEETQYF. The CDR3 nucleotides are TGCGCCAGCAGTCAGTTGGGACACGGAGAGGAGACCCAGTACTTC. J is TRBJ2-5 and V is TRBV23-1, with D maybe TRBD1 (6 bases). TRBV23-1 is filed as an ORF, its function uncertain. V lost 3 bases and J lost 5, with 16 bases in between. The CDR3 is 15 amino acids.

V is TRBV4-1 and J is TRBJ2-6; D gene unclear. The CDR3 consists of 19 residues. The V gene lost 1 base and the J gene lost 0 bases, with 16 bases spanning the gap. CDR1 is MGHRA and CDR2 is YSYEKL in the germline V gene. The CDR3 DNA reads TGCGCCAGCAGCCAAGCACCGAGGAGAAACCCCTCTGGGGCCAACGTCCTGACTTTC. This codes for CASSQAPRRNPSGANVLTF.

The V and J genes are TRBV7-7 and TRBJ2-7; D remains unclear. The ends were cut back, 1 base at V and 4 bases at J, with 11 bases in the middle. Germline CDR1 and CDR2: SSHAT and FNYEAQ (reference sequence). This CDR3 is 14 amino acids long. The CDR3 DNA reads as TGTGCCAGCAGCTTAGATCGGGCGAAATACGAGCAGTACTTC. Protein sequence: CASSLDRAKYEQYF.

Concerning this clone itself: Other DNA sequences in this sample translate to the same CDR3. The gene calls are TRBV7-9 and TRBJ2-3; no definite D call. Trimming removed 0 bases at V and 2 bases at J, with 3 bases between. This CDR3 is 13 amino acids long. Germline-derived CDR1 and CDR2 are SEHNR and FQNEAQ (reference sequence). The CDR3 coding sequence is TGTGCCAGCAGCTTAGCGCTCACAGATACGCAGTATTTT. Translating it yields CASSLALTDTQYF. The whole variable domain, filled in from reference TRBV7-9 and TRBJ2-3, reads DTGVSQNPRHKITKRGQNVTFRCDPISEHNRLYWYRQTLGQGPEFLTYFQNEAQLEKSRLLSDRFSAERPKGSFSTLEIQRTEQGDSAMYLCASSLALTDTQYFGPGTRLTVL.

With respect to this clone: This sample includes further DNA sequences coding for the same CDR3. This chain links TRBV28 with TRBJ2-2; 11 bases align to TRBD2. CDR3 length equals 15 residues. The ends lost 11 bases at V and 0 bases at J; junction bases unmatched: 5. From germline, CDR1 is MDHEN and CDR2 SYDVKM. This chain's CDR3 is CASSTSGTNTGELFF. Written as DNA, the CDR3 is TGTGCCTCTTCGACTAGCGGGACGAACACCGGGGAGCTGTTTTTT.

V and J are TRBV7-9 and TRBJ2-3; the D gene is possibly TRBD1 (6 bases). CDR3 size: 14 residues. V lost 4 bases and J 6 bases, leaving 14 bases between the germline ends. Germline assignment: CDR1 SEHNR and CDR2 FQNEAQ (reference sequence). The CDR3 nucleotides are TGTGCCAGCAGCTGGGCACAGGGCCTGGATACGCAGTATTTT. Translating gives CASSWAQGLDTQYF.

The chain carries TRBV28 and TRBJ2-2; D is possibly TRBD2 (6 bases). Germline CDR1 is MDHEN and CDR2 is SYDVKM. With 6 bases removed from V and 5 bases from J, the gap between germline ends came to 10 bases. This CDR3 is built from 13 residues. The CDR3 loop is CASSVTRTGELFF. DNA for the CDR3: TGTGCCAGCAGCGTGACTAGGACCGGGGAGCTGTTTTTT.

The J gene is TRBJ2-5, the V gene TRBV4-1, with D unclear. CDR3 length equals 13 residues. V lost 4 bases to trimming and J lost 5 bases, with 11 bases between them. Germline lookup yields CDR1 MGHRA and CDR2 YSYEKL. This chain's CDR3 is CASSLAVGETQYF. CDR3 nucleotides: TGCGCCAGCAGCCTTGCGGTTGGCGAGACCCAGTACTTC.

The gene calls are TRBV6-1 and TRBJ2-7; D unresolved. The CDR3 is 15 amino acids. V was clipped by 1 base and J by 0 bases, with 10 bases between them. Per germline, CDR1 MNHNS and CDR2 SASEGT. CDR3 residues: CASSEDITSSYEQYF. Here the CDR3 DNA reads TGTGCCAGCAGTGAAGACATAACGAGCTCCTACGAGCAGTACTTC.

The chain has TRBV5-1 and TRBJ2-7; 9 bases are shared with TRBD1. Germline trimming cut 5 bases from V and 2 bases from J; bases unmatched to any gene: 8. The CDR3 covers 15 residues. Germline CDR1 is SGHRS and CDR2 is YFSETQ. CDR3 sequence: CASRLTGGATYEQYF. For the CDR3, the DNA is TGCGCCAGCAGGTTGACAGGGGGTGCCACCTACGAGCAGTACTTC.

V usage is TRBV10-2 and J usage is TRBJ2-7; D not resolved. The CDR3 loop spans 12 amino acids. V was cut by 3 bases and J by 5 bases, with 8 bases left in between. Germline V gene lookup returns CDR1 WSHSY and CDR2 SAAADI. Here the CDR3 reads CASSDWSNEQYF. Here the CDR3 DNA reads TGCGCCAGCAGTGATTGGAGTAACGAGCAGTACTTC.

The chain couples TRBV7-7 to TRBJ2-5; tentatively, D is TRBD1 or TRBD2 (6 bases each). Between the trimmed V and J ends, which lost 5 bases and 5 bases, there was a span of 18 bases. The CDR3 sequence is 15 residues long. CDR1 is SSHAT, CDR2 FNYEAQ, per germline (reference sequence). CDR3: CASSPSYMGGETQYF. In DNA form, the CDR3 reads TGTGCCAGCAGCCCTAGCTATATGGGGGGCGAGACCCAGTACTTC.

Details on this clone: With a far larger clone one base away, a read error is the likely cause. V is TRBV6-4 and J is TRBJ2-3; 14 bases agree with TRBD2. The germline V gene encodes CDR1 MRHNA and CDR2 SNTAGT. The CDR3 spans 15 residues. J was trimmed by 4 bases and V by 4 bases; bases with no gene match: 1. The CDR3 region has the DNA TGTGCCAGCAGTGGACTAGCGGGAGGGCCAGATACGCAGTATTTT. Protein sequence: CASSGLAGGPDTQYF.

The CDR3 region has the DNA TGCGCCAGCAGCTTTGACCCCACTTACGAGCAGTACTTC. Protein: CASSFDPTYEQYF. This chain links TRBV5-1 with TRBJ2-7; D uncertain. This CDR3 region has 13 residues. Trimming left V 2 bases short and J 4 bases short, with 10 bases between. Germline V gene data show CDR1 as SGHRS and CDR2 as YFSETQ.

The chain carries TRBV2 and TRBJ1-1; D uncertain. Germline V CDR1 and CDR2: SNHLY, FYNNEI. V was shortened by 3 bases and J by 1 base, with 9 bases between the two germline ends. CDR3 length: 14 residues. The CDR3 region is CASSDRGKNTEAFF. CDR3 in DNA: TGTGCCAGCAGTGATCGGGGAAAGAACACTGAAGCTTTCTTT. The variable domain in full, completed from reference TRBV2 and TRBJ1-1, reads EPEVTQTPSHQVTQMGQEVILRCVPISNHLYFYWYRQILGQKVEFLVSFYNNEISEKSEIFDDQFSVERPDGSNFTLKIRSTKLEDSAMYFCASSDRGKNTEAFFGQGTRLTVV.

The rearrangement joins TRBV29-1 to TRBJ2-1; 8 bases are a match to TRBD2. V gave up 7 bases and J gave up 2 bases; unmatched junction bases: 10. Germline CDR1 SQVTM, CDR2 ANQGSEA. The CDR3 consists of 15 residues. The CDR3 DNA sequence: TGCAGCGCGTCGGGGGGGTTGGTCCCCTACAATGAGCAGTTCTTC. It encodes CSASGGLVPYNEQFF.

This chain connects TRBV30 to TRBJ2-1, with 8 bases fitting TRBD2. Germline trimming cut 0 bases from V and 8 bases from J; bases unmatched to any gene: 9. The length of the CDR3 is 15 residues. Germline CDR1 reads GTSNPN; CDR2 reads SVGIG (reference sequence). The CDR3 nucleotides read TGTGCCTGGAGTGTACTGGCGGGAGGCCCCGATGAGCAGTTCTTC. Translated: CAWSVLAGGPDEQFF.

This chain uses TRBV28 with TRBJ2-3, with D hard to call. The germline V and J ends were trimmed by 6 bases and 3 bases, with 13 bases remaining between them. Looked up from germline, CDR1 is MDHEN and CDR2 is SYDVKM. This CDR3 is 14 amino acids long. The CDR3 is CASSPTAETDTQYF. In DNA form, the CDR3 reads TGTGCCAGCAGCCCCACCGCCGAGACAGATACGCAGTATTTT. Full variable domain (remainder filled in from reference TRBV28 and TRBJ2-3): DVKVTQSSRYLVKRTGEKVFLECVQDMDHENMFWYRQDPGLGLRLIYFSYDVKMKEKGDIPEGYSVSREKKERFSLILESASTNQTSMYLCASSPTAETDTQYFGPGTRLTVL.

V is TRBV7-9 and J is TRBJ2-1; TRBD2 matches at 7 bases. The trim removed 5 bases at V and 8 bases at J, leaving 12 bases unmatched. The CDR3 runs to 15 residues. CDR1 and CDR2 from the germline V gene are SEHNR and FQNEAQ (reference sequence). DNA of the CDR3: TGTGCCAGCAGCCACTGGTTAGCGGGTCTTGATGAGCAGTTCTTC. It yields the protein CASSHWLAGLDEQFF.